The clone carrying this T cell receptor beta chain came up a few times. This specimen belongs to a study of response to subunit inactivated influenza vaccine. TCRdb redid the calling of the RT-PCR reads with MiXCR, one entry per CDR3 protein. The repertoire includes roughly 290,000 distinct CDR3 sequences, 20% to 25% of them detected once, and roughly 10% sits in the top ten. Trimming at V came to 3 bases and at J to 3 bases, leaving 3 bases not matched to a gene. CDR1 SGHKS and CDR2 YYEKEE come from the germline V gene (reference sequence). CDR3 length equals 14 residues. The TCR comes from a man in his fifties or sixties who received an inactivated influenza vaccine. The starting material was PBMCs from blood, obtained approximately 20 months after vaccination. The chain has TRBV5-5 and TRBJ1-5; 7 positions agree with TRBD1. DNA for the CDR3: TGTGCCAGCAGCTCAGGGACAGCCAATCAGCCCCAGCATTTT. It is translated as CASSSGTANQPQHF.